Listed here are 25 T cell receptor beta chains from one sample, sequenced in a study of CD8+ T cells in alopecia areata. Extraction of RNA preceded its reverse transcription into cDNA, which served as the sequencing template. Clones were read by immunoSEQ multiplex PCR, and TCRdb kept only the in-frame ones, dropping some. This sample carries some 110,000 clones, none of them present only once. The sequencing sample was made of lesional skin. The receptors shown here come from a C3H/HeJ mouse with alopecia areata. The MHC haplotype of the strain is H2-k.

The sample holds many counts of this clone. Gene names and germline refer to mouse. From the germline J gene comes the end of the CDR3, since the read stops 4 residues before it. V usage is TRBV13-3 and J usage is TRBJ2-7; a possible D gene is TRBD1 (6 bases). The CDR3 contains 14 residues. Germline loops: CDR1 NNHDY, CDR2 SYVADS. CDR3 in amino acids: CASRVTGRLYEQYF. CDR3 DNA (partial): TGTGCCAGCAGGGTAACAGGGAGGCTTTAT.

This clone showed up many times. The genes and germline here are from mouse. The read gets to within 4 residues of the CDR3 end, and the germline J gene fills in the rest. The chain recombines TRBV13-3 with TRBJ2-7, with 10 bases lining up with TRBD1. Germline lookup yields CDR1 NNHDY and CDR2 SYVADS. The CDR3 covers 14 residues. The part of the CDR3 DNA that was read is TGTGCCAGCAGTGAAAGACAGGGGGCATAT. Amino acids: CASSERQGAY. The full CDR3 is CASSERQGAYEQYF.

To note about this clone: The protein recorded in TCRdb does not match the translated DNA at residue 12; the protein presented here comes from translating the DNA. Gene names refer to mouse genes. The read ends 3 residues early relative to the CDR3; the germline J gene fills the gap. The genes are TRBV1 and TRBJ1-6, with D tentatively TRBD1 (6 bases). TRBJ1-6 is noted as an ORF with a role that remains uncertain. Trimming shortened V by 2 bases and J by 7 bases, and 12 bases separated the two germline ends. CDR1 is NSQYPW and CDR2 is LRSPGD in the germline V gene (reference sequence). The CDR3 extends over 15 amino acids. CDR3 DNA, as far as it was read: TGCACCTGCAGTGCACAGGGGAGGATGAATTCGCCC. Amino acid sequence: CTCSAQGRMNSP. The full-length CDR3 reads as CTCSAQGRMNSPLYF.

Remarks on this clone: Germline and genes: mouse. The read ends 4 residues before the CDR3 terminus; that terminus is restored from the germline J gene. The chain is built from TRBV13-3 and TRBJ1-4, with TRBD1 identical over 7 bases. The CDR3 runs to 15 residues. Germline loops: CDR1 NNHDY, CDR2 SYVADS. Trimming took 5 bases from V and 0 from J; bases not matched to a gene: 4. The CDR3 bases that were read are TGTGCCAGCAGGCACAGGGGACTTTCCAACGAA. Its translation is CASRHRGLSNE. In full, the CDR3 reads CASRHRGLSNERLFF.

In its sample, this clone was seen a few times. The genes are named according to mouse. Read coverage stops 4 residues before the CDR3 terminus; the germline J gene supplies the remainder. At the DNA level, this CDR3 is encoded by other sequences in the same sample as well. The V call is TRBV13-3, the J call TRBJ2-3; 10 nucleotides line up with TRBD2. Trimming took 1 base from V and 3 from J; bases not matched to a gene: 2. The CDR3 sequence is 15 residues long. Germline CDR1 is NNHDY and CDR2 is SYVADS. The CDR3 loop reads CASSDPGGAAETLYF. The sequenced CDR3 bases are TGTGCCAGCAGTGATCCTGGGGGGGCGGCAGAA.

Comments on this clone: Mouse gene names apply. Read sequence stops 4 residues before the CDR3 end, and the germline J gene provides the missing end. Other DNA sequences within the sample encode an identical CDR3. V gene TRBV5 combines with J gene TRBJ1-1; D gene uncertain. The CDR3 consists of 14 residues. Germline V lookup: CDR1 LGHNA, CDR2 YNLKQL (reference sequence). The V end was cut by 0 bases, the J end by 1 base, with 6 bases between. The part of the CDR3 DNA that was read is TGTGCCAGCAGCCAAGACTGGGGAAACACA. This codes for CASSQDWGNT. Given in full, the CDR3 is CASSQDWGNTEVFF.

In its sample, this clone was seen a few times. A mismatch at residue 14 separates the TCRdb protein from the translated DNA, so the protein presented here was translated from the DNA. Gene names refer to mouse genes. Coverage ceases 3 residues before the CDR3 finishes, and the germline J gene fills in the end. The chain is built from TRBV19 and TRBJ1-3, with D perhaps matching TRBD1 (6 bases). The CDR3 runs to 17 residues. V dropped 4 bases and J dropped 0 bases, with 17 bases sitting between them. Germline CDR1 is FNHDT and CDR2 is SITEND (reference sequence). The CDR3 DNA, read in part, is TGTGCCAGCAGTTCCCTTCCGGGACAAAATTCTGGAAATACG. Translation: CASSSLPGQNSGNT. The entire CDR3 sequence reads CASSSLPGQNSGNTLYF.

About this clone itself: All gene names here are mouse names. The sequence runs out 4 residues before the end of the CDR3; the remainder is reconstructed from the germline J gene. The chain combines TRBV31 with TRBJ2-5, with D maybe TRBD2 (6 bases). The germline V gene encodes CDR1 GKSSPN and CDR2 SITVG. The CDR3 loop spans 15 amino acids. The V gene lost 0 bases and the J gene lost 0 bases, with 10 bases spanning the gap. CDR3 amino acids: CAWSLGTFNQDTQYF. The CDR3 DNA, read in part, is TGTGCCTGGAGTCTCGGGACTTTTAACCAAGAC.

To note about this clone: Mouse names are used for the genes. The sequenced fragment ends 4 residues before the CDR3 boundary, so the rest is inferred from the germline J gene. V is TRBV19 and J is TRBJ1-1, with a weak D call TRBD1 (6 bases). The CDR3 has 15 amino acids. V was trimmed by 4 bases and J by 1 base, leaving 14 bases between them. Germline V gives CDR1 FNHDT, CDR2 SITEND (reference sequence). The CDR3 spells CASSVPLRGNTEVFF. CDR3 DNA, as far as it was read: TGTGCCAGCAGTGTCCCCCTCAGGGGAAACACA.

To note about this clone: The genes are named according to mouse. Read sequence stops 4 residues before the CDR3 end, and the germline J gene provides the missing end. The chain links TRBV13-3 to TRBJ1-1; no clear D gene. Trimming pared 0 bases from V and 0 bases from J, leaving 9 bases between. Germline-derived CDR1 and CDR2 are NNHDY and SYVADS. The CDR3 has 15 amino acids. CDR3 DNA, as far as it was read: TGTGCCAGCAGTGATGCAGGCAAAACAAACACA. Translated: CASSDAGKTNT. The full CDR3 protein reads CASSDAGKTNTEVFF.

As for this clone: Genes and germline are mouse. Sequencing ends 4 residues short of the CDR3 end; the germline J gene provides the rest. The chain links TRBV1 to TRBJ2-1; possibly TRBD1 for D (5 bases). The CDR3 has 16 amino acids. Germline loops: CDR1 NSQYPW, CDR2 LRSPGD (reference sequence). With 3 bases removed from V and 2 bases from J, the gap between germline ends came to 14 bases. CDR3 DNA, as far as it was read: TGCACCTGCAGTGCGAGCAGGGAGAGAGACTATGCT. Its translation: CTCSASRERDYA. The CDR3, in full, reads CTCSASRERDYAEQFF.

To note about this clone: The gene names here belong to mouse. The DNA ends 4 residues before the CDR3 does, and the rest of the CDR3 is filled in from the germline J gene. The chain joins TRBV13-3 to TRBJ1-1, with D possibly TRBD1 on 5 matching bases. V was trimmed by 9 bases and J by 1 base, leaving 7 bases between them. This CDR3 is 11 amino acids long. Germline values: CDR1 NNHDY, CDR2 SYVADS. Partial CDR3 DNA: TGTGCCATTGGACAAAACACA. Protein sequence: CAIGQNT. The full CDR3 protein is CAIGQNTEVFF.

A few counts support this clone. Genes and germline come from the mouse. The CDR3 extends 4 residues past the end of the read, so its final part is completed from the germline J gene. The chain combines TRBV19 with TRBJ2-1, with a weak D call TRBD1 (6 bases). CDR3 length equals 12 residues. Germline values: CDR1 FNHDT, CDR2 SITEND (reference sequence). The V and J ends lost 7 bases and 6 bases respectively, with 11 bases between them. CDR3 sequence: CASPLRGAEQFF. The CDR3 bases that were read are TGTGCCAGCCCCCTCAGGGGTGCT.

In regard to this clone: Mouse gene names and germline throughout. The CDR3 is cut off 4 residues early in the read; its end comes from the germline J gene. This sequence joins TRBV1 and TRBJ2-3; 11 positions match TRBD2. Trimming took 2 bases from V and 0 from J; bases not matched to a gene: 4. Germline V gene data show CDR1 as NSQYPW and CDR2 as LRSPGD (reference sequence). The CDR3 is made up of 17 amino acids. The CDR3 loop is CTCSAHRDWGSAETLYF. The CDR3 bases that were read are TGCACCTGCAGTGCACACCGGGACTGGGGGAGTGCAGAA.

In its sample, this clone was seen a few times. All gene names here are mouse names. Read data end 4 residues before the CDR3 end; the end is taken from the germline J gene. The V gene is TRBV19, the J gene TRBJ1-4; 11 nucleotides agree with TRBD1. This CDR3 spans 14 amino acids. Germline V gene data show CDR1 as FNHDT and CDR2 as SITEND (reference sequence). The CDR3 bases that were read are TGTGCCAGCAGTAGGACAGGGGGCATCGAA. Encoded protein: CASSRTGGIE. The whole CDR3 protein reads CASSRTGGIERLFF.

Only a few counts were recorded for this clone. The gene symbols are mouse symbols. Sequencing ends 4 residues short of the CDR3 end; the germline J gene provides the rest. This chain links TRBV17 with TRBJ2-1; D is perhaps TRBD1 (5 bases). CDR3 size: 13 residues. CDR1 is MNHDT, CDR2 YYDKIL, per germline. Incomplete CDR3 DNA: TGTGCTAGCAGTAGCAGGGTCGGAGCT. Translated: CASSSRVGA. The whole CDR3 sequence reads CASSSRVGAEQFF.

This clone has a count of ten or more. The listed genes are named as in mouse. The read ends 4 residues shy of where the CDR3 ends; the end is completed using the germline J gene. The chain uses TRBV13-3 and TRBJ2-1; D possibly corresponds to TRBD1 (6 bases). Germline values: CDR1 NNHDY, CDR2 SYVADS. Trimming shortened V by 5 bases and J by 1 base, and 13 bases separated the two germline ends. This CDR3 is built from 15 residues. The CDR3 spells CASSHGQKNYAEQFF. The covered CDR3 bases are TGTGCCAGCAGCCATGGACAGAAAAACTATGCT.

This clone has more than one count but fewer than ten. Genes and germline come from the mouse. Read coverage stops 4 residues before the CDR3 terminus; the germline J gene supplies the remainder. The chain uses TRBV13-1 and TRBJ2-3; TRBD1 matches at 9 bases. With 9 bases clipped from V and 1 base from J, the junction kept 3 bases outside the gene matches. This CDR3 has 13 residues. Germline V gene data show CDR1 as NSHNY and CDR2 as SYGAGN. The sequenced CDR3 bases are TGTGCCACTACAGGGGGCGGTGCAGAA. Translated: CATTGGGAE. The CDR3 in full is CATTGGGAETLYF.

As to this clone: Genes and germline come from the mouse. The CDR3 is cut off 4 residues early in the read; its end comes from the germline J gene. V gene TRBV13-3 combines with J gene TRBJ2-7; 10 bases are shared with TRBD2. This CDR3 has 17 amino acids. The ends lost 3 bases at V and 0 bases at J; junction bases unmatched: 9. Germline values: CDR1 NNHDY, CDR2 SYVADS. Incomplete CDR3 DNA: TGTGCCAGCAGTGGCGGACTGGGGGACAGGAGCTCCTAT. Amino acids: CASSGGLGDRSSY. The whole CDR3 protein reads CASSGGLGDRSSYEQYF.

Notes on this clone: Gene names refer to mouse genes. The CDR3 end lies 4 residues beyond the end of the read and is filled in from the germline J gene. The chain combines TRBV1 with TRBJ2-1; 9 nucleotides match TRBD2. This CDR3 has 17 amino acids. CDR1 and CDR2 from the germline V gene are NSQYPW and LRSPGD (reference sequence). V lost 0 bases and J lost 1; bases outside the gene matches: 4. CDR3: CTCSAELGGVNYAEQFF. The CDR3 DNA, read in part, is TGCACCTGCAGTGCAGAACTGGGGGGCGTCAACTATGCT.

This clone appeared a few times. All gene names here are mouse names. With the read ending 4 residues before the CDR3 end, the germline J gene is used to fill in that end. The chain combines TRBV1 with TRBJ2-1; the match to TRBD2 covers 12 bases. V shed 2 bases and J 6 bases; nucleotides not matched to a gene: 5. The CDR3 runs to 16 residues. Looked up from germline, CDR1 is NSQYPW and CDR2 is LRSPGD (reference sequence). Incomplete CDR3 DNA: TGCACCTGCAGTGCACGACTGGGGGGGCAGAGTGCT. This sequence encodes CTCSARLGGQSA. The whole CDR3 region reads CTCSARLGGQSAEQFF.

This clone was detected a few times. Mouse gene names apply. The CDR3 goes on 4 residues after the read ends, and that part is filled in from the germline J gene. The genes are TRBV1 and TRBJ2-7, with D possibly matching TRBD1 (6 bases). This CDR3 is 14 amino acids long. Germline loops: CDR1 NSQYPW, CDR2 LRSPGD (reference sequence). The CDR3 region is CTCSVRDKIYEQYF. The sequenced part of the CDR3 DNA is TGCACCTGCAGTGTCCGGGACAAGATATAT. The variable domain in full, completed from reference TRBV1 and TRBJ2-7, reads VTLLEQNPRWRLVPRGQAVNLRCILKNSQYPWMSWYQQDLQKQLQWLFTLRSPGDKEVKSLPGADYLATRVTDTELRLQVANMSQGRTLYCTCSVRDKIYEQYFGPGTRLTVL.

In this sample, this clone turned up a few times. Gene names are the mouse ones. Coverage ceases 4 residues before the CDR3 finishes, and the germline J gene fills in the end. Distinct nucleotide sequences in the sample also encode this CDR3. The chain employs TRBV19 and TRBJ1-4, with D possibly being TRBD1 (5 bases). This CDR3 contains 13 residues. The germline gives CDR1 FNHDT, CDR2 SITEND (reference sequence). V was shortened by 2 bases and J by 6 bases, with 8 bases between the two germline ends. Partial CDR3 DNA: TGTGCCAGCAGTATTGGAGGGGACGAA. Its protein is CASSIGGDE. The entire CDR3 protein reads CASSIGGDERLFF.

A note on this clone: Gene names and germline match the mouse. The read gets to within 4 residues of the CDR3 end, and the germline J gene fills in the rest. This sequence joins TRBV1 and TRBJ2-3; perhaps TRBD1 as D (5 bases). V gave up 6 bases and J gave up 1 base, with 11 bases separating them. Looked up from germline, CDR1 is NSQYPW and CDR2 is LRSPGD (reference sequence). The CDR3 contains 14 residues. This CDR3 is CTCSRQSGAETLYF. CDR3 DNA (partial): TGCACCTGCAGCCGACAGTCTGGTGCAGAA.

This clone was recorded at least ten times. The gene symbols are mouse symbols. From the germline J gene comes the end of the CDR3, since the read stops 4 residues before it. The V gene is TRBV13-3, the J gene TRBJ2-5, with TRBD1 matching 10 bases. The CDR3 is made up of 15 amino acids. Germline CDR1 NNHDY, CDR2 SYVADS. Trimming cost V 3 bases and J 3 bases; bases outside gene matches: 4. Partial CDR3 DNA: TGTGCCAGCAGTGCTCCGGGACAGGGGCAAGAC. This translates into CASSAPGQGQD. The CDR3 as a whole reads CASSAPGQGQDTQYF.